What follows are 3 T cell receptor beta chains derived from one specimen sequenced in a study of blood T cell repertoires in COVID-19. TCRdb's copy holds only in-frame clones and misses some; the assay was immunoSEQ multiplex PCR. The sample consists of 200,000 to 250,000 clones, roughly nine tenths of them appearing once. The sequenced material came from PBMCs or T cells enriched from blood (not recorded which). These receptors were collected from a woman aged 50 to 65 in a cohort exposed to, infected with or recovered from COVID-19 (not recorded which).

The chain employs TRBV2 and TRBJ2-5; TRBD1 might be the D (6 bases). The CDR3 sequence is 13 residues long. The V end lost 6 bases, the J end lost 3 bases, and 11 bases lay between the germline ends. Germline-derived CDR1 and CDR2 are SNHLY and FYNNEI. The DNA of the CDR3 is TGTGCCAGCAGCCGGGACACCAAAGAGACCCAGTACTTC. This sequence encodes CASSRDTKETQYF.

V gene TRBV6-5 combines with J gene TRBJ2-5; 8 nucleotides match TRBD1. CDR1 MNHEY and CDR2 SVGAGI come from the germline V gene. The J segment lost 5 bases and the V segment lost 4 bases, leaving 3 bases of the junction unmatched. CDR3 length: 13 residues. The DNA of the CDR3 is TGTGCCAGCAGTTCTACAGGGGGTGAGACCCAGTACTTC. This translates into CASSSTGGETQYF.

The rearrangement joins TRBV3-1 (or the pseudogene TRBV3-2) to TRBJ1-6; tentatively, D is TRBD1 (5 bases). CDR3 length: 17 residues. The germline V gene encodes CDR1 LGHDT and CDR2 YNNKEL (reference sequence). The ends were cut back, 2 bases at V and 0 bases at J, with 11 bases in the middle. The CDR3 loop is CASSQQGSSSYNSPLHF. CDR3 in DNA: TGTGCCAGCAGCCAACAGGGCTCAAGCTCCTATAATTCACCCCTCCACTTT.